This TCR beta chain originates from a study of T cells in Graves' hyperthyroidism and ophthalmopathy. Study conclusions and caveats: Ophthalmopathy prediction by the model preceded onset by a median about 6 months.

The TCR beta CDR3 regions underwent amplification using RNA transcripts as the source. Carried out on the TCR CDR3, a first-round RT-PCR used the HTBI primer set. From the multiplex PCR reads, TCRdb called clonotypes with MiXCR, one entry per CDR3 protein. The sample contains about 760,000 distinct CDR3 sequences, approximately 40% of which appear only once. Graves' hyperthyroidism was deemed stable absent ophthalmopathy progression within 18 months. Any patient presenting with uncontrolled infection, other autoimmune disease, pregnancy or lactation was left out. For the diagnoses, clinical symptoms, serum thyroxine and TRAb, thyroid ultrasound and orbital computed tomography were used. To note about this clonotype: Its specificity is unknown. This may stem from a read error, because a much larger clone lies one nucleotide away.

The CDR3 contains 14 residues. CDR1 SGHRS and CDR2 YFSETQ come from the germline V gene. The chain uses TRBV5-1 and TRBJ2-7; no definite D call. Sequenced sample: blood. The clonotype was recovered from a woman in her forties with Graves' hyperthyroidism. The CDR3 protein is CASSPMTSTYGQYF. DNA for the CDR3: TGCGCCAGCAGCCCTATGACAAGCACCTACGGGCAGTACTTC.